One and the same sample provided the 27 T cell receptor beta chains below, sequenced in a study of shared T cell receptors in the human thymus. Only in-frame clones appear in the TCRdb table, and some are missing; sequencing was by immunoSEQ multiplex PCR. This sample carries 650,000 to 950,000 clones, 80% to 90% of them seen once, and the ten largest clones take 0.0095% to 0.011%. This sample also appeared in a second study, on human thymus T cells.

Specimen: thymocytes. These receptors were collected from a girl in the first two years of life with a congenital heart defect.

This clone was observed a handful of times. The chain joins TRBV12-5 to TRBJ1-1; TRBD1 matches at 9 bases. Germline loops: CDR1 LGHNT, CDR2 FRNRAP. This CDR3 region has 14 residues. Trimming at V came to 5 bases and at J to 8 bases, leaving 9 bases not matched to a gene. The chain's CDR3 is CASGPGTGMVEAFF. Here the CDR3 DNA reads TGTGCTAGTGGTCCAGGGACAGGGATGGTGGAAGCTTTCTTT. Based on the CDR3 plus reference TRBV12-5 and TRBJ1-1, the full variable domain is DARVTQTPRHKVTEMGQEVTMRCQPILGHNTVFWYRQTMMQGLELLAYFRNRAPLDDSGMPKDRFSAEMPDATLATLKIQPSEPRDSAVYFCASGPGTGMVEAFFGQGTRLTVV.

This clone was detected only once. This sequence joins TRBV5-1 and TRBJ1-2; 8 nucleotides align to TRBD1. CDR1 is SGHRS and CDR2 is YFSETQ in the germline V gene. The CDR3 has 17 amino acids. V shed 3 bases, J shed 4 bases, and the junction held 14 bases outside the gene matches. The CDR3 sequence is CASSSGQGWDLLYGYTF. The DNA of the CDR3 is TGCGCCAGCAGCTCCGGACAGGGATGGGACCTACTCTATGGCTACACCTTC.

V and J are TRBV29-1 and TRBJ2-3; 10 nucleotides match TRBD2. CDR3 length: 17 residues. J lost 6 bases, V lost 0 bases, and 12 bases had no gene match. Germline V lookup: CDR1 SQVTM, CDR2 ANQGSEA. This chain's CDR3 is CSVEEAGGHFFTDTQYF. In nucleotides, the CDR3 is TGCAGCGTTGAAGAAGCGGGGGGGCATTTTTTTACCGATACGCAGTATTTT.

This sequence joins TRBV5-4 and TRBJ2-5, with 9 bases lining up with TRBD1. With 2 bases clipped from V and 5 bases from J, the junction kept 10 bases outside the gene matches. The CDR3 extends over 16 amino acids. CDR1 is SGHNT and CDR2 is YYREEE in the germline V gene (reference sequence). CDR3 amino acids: CASSFRDRAVGETQYF. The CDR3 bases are TGTGCCAGCAGCTTCCGGGACAGGGCTGTTGGGGAGACCCAGTACTTC.

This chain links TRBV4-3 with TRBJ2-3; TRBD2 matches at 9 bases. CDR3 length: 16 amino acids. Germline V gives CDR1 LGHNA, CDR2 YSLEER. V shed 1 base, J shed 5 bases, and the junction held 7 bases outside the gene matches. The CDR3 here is CASSQGGGGVGDTQYF. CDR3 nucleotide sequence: TGCGCCAGCAGCCAAGGGGGCGGGGGGGTTGGAGATACGCAGTATTTT.

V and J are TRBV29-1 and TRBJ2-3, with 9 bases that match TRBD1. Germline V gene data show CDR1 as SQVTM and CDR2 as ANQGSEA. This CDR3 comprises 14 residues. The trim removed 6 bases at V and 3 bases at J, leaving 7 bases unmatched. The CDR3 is CSVSGTGRTDTQYF. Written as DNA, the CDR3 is TGCAGCGTGTCCGGGACAGGGCGAACAGATACGCAGTATTTT.

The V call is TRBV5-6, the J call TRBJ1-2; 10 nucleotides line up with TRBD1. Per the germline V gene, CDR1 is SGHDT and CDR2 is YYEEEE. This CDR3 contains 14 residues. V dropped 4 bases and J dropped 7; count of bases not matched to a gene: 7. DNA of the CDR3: TGTGCCAGCAGCCCGACAGGGGGCCTGATTGGCTACACCTTC. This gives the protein CASSPTGGLIGYTF.

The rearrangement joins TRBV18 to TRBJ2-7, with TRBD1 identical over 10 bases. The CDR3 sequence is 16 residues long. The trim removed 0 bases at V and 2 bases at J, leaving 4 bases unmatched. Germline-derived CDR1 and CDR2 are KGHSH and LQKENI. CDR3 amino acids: CASSPPKGTGAYEQYF. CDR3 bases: TGTGCCAGCTCACCACCGAAGGGGACAGGGGCCTACGAGCAGTACTTC. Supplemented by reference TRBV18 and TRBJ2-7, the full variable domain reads NAGVMQNPRHLVRRRGQEARLRCSPMKGHSHVYWYRQLPEEGLKFMVYLQKENIIDESGMPKERFSAEFPKEGPSILRIQQVVRGDSAAYFCASSPPKGTGAYEQYFGPGTRLTVT.

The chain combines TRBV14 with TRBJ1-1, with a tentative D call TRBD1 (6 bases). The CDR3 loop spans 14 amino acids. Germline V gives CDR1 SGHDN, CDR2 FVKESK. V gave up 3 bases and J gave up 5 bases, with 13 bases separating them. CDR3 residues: CASSQLDRRTEAFF. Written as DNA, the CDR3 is TGTGCCAGCAGCCAGCTCGACAGGAGGACTGAAGCTTTCTTT.

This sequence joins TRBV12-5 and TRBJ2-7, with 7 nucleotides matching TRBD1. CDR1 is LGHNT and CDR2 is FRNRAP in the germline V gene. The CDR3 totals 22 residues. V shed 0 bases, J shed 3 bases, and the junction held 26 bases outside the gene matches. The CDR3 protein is CASGLVLQGESSFNLPCYEQYF. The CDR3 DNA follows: TGTGCTAGTGGTTTGGTACTTCAGGGGGAATCGTCGTTTAATCTCCCCTGCTACGAGCAGTACTTC.

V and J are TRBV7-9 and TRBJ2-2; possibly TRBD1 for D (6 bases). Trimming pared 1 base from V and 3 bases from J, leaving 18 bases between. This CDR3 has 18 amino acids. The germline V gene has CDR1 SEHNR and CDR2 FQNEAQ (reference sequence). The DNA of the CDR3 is TGTGCCAGCAGCTTAGAGGTGGACAGCGAAGGGCACACCGGGGAGCTGTTTTTT. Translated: CASSLEVDSEGHTGELFF.

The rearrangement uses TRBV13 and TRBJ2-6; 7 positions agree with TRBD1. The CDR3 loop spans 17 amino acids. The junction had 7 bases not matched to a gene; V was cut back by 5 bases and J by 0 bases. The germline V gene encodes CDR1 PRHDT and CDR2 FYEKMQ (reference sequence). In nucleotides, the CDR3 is TGTGCCAGCAGCCAGGAGACAGGGTTCTCTGGGGCCAACGTCCTGACTTTC. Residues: CASSQETGFSGANVLTF.

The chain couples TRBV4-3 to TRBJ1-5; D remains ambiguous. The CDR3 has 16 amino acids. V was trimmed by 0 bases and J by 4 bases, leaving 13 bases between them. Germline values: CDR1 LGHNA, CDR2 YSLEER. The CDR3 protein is CASSQEIGVVNQPQHF. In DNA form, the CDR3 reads TGCGCCAGCAGCCAAGAAATAGGAGTCGTAAATCAGCCCCAGCATTTT.

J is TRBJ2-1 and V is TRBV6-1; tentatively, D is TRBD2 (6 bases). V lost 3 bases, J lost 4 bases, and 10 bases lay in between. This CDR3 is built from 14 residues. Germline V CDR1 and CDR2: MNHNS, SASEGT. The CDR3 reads CASSEGLVYNEQFF. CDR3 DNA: TGTGCCAGCAGTGAGGGACTCGTATACAATGAGCAGTTCTTC.

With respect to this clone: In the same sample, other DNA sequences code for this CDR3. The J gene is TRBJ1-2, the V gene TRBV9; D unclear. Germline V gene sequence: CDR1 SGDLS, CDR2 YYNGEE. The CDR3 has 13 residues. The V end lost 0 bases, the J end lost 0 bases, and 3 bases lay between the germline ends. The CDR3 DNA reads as TGTGCCAGCAGCGTAGCGGCTAACTATGGCTACACCTTC. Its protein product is CASSVAANYGYTF.

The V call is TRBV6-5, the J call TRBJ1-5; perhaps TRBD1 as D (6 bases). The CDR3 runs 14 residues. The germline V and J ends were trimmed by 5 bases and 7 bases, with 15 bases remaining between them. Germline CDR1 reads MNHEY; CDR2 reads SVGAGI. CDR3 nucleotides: TGTGCCAGCAGTGAAGGCAGGGGTGGCCAGCCCCAGCATTTT. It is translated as CASSEGRGGQPQHF.

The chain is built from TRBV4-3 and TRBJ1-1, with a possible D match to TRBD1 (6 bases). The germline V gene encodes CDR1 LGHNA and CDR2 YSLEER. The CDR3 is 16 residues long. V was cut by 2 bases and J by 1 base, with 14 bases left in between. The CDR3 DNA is TGCGCCAGCAGCCAATCTAGGGGGAAAGGGAACACTGAAGCTTTCTTT. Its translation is CASSQSRGKGNTEAFF.

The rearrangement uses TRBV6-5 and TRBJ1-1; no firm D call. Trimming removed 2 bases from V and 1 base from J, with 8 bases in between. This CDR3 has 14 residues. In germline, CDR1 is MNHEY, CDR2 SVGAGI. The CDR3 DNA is TGTGCCAGCAGTTACGATTTGAGGAACACTGAAGCTTTCTTT. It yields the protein CASSYDLRNTEAFF.

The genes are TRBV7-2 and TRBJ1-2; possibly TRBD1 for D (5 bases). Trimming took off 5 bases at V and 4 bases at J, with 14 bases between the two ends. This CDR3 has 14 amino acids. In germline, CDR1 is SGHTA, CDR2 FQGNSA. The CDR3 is CASSPGRGLYGYTF. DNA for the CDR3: TGTGCCAGCAGCCCGGGAAGGGGACTCTATGGCTACACCTTC.

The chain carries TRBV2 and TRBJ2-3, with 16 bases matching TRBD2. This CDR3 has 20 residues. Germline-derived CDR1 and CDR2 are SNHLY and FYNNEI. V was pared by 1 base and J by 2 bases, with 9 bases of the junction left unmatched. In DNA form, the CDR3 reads TGTGCCAGCAGTGAAGGGAGGGGACTAGCGGGGGGGAACTCCACAGATACGCAGTATTTT. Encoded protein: CASSEGRGLAGGNSTDTQYF.

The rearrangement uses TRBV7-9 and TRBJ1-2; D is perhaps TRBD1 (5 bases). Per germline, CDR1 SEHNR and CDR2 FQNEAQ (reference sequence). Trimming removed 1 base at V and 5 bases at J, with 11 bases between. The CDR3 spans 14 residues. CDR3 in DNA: TGTGCCAGCAGCTTAGGTTTGACAGAATATGGCTACACCTTC. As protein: CASSLGLTEYGYTF.

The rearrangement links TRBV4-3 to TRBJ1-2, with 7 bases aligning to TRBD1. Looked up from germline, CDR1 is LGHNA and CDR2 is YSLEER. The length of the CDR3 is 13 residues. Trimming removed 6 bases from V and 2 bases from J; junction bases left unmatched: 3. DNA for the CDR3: TGCGCCAGCAGGAGGGGGCGGAACTATGGCTACACCTTC. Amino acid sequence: CASRRGRNYGYTF.

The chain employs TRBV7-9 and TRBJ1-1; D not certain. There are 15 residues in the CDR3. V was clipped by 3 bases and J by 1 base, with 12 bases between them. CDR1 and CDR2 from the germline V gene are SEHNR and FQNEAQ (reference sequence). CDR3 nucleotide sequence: TGTGCCAGCAGCTTGGGCCTAACGAAGAACACTGAAGCTTTCTTT. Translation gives CASSLGLTKNTEAFF.

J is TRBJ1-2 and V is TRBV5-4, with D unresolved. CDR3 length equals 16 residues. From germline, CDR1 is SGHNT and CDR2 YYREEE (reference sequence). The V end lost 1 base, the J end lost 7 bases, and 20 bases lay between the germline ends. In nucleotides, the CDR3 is TGTGCCAGCAGCTTGCTTGAATCGGCCAGGTTTTCTGGCTACACCTTC. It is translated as CASSLLESARFSGYTF.

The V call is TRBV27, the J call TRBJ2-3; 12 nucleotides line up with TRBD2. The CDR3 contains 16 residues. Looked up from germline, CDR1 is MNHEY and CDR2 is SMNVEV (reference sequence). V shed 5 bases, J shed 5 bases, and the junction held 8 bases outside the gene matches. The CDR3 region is CASSPPTSGGGDTQYF. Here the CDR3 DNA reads TGTGCCAGCAGTCCCCCGACTAGCGGGGGAGGAGATACGCAGTATTTT.

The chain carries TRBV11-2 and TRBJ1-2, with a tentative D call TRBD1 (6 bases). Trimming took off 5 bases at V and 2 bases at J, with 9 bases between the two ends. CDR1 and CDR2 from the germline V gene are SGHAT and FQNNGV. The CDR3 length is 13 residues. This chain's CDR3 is CASSADRNYGYTF. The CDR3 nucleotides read TGTGCCAGCAGCGCCGACAGGAACTATGGCTACACCTTC.

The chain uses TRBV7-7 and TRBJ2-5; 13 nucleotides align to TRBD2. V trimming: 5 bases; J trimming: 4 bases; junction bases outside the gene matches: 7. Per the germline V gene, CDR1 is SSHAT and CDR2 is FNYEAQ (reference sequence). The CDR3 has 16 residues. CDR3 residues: CASSTGLAGALETQYF. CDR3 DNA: TGTGCCAGCAGCACCGGACTAGCGGGGGCTCTAGAGACCCAGTACTTC.